The T cell receptor (beta chain) under discussion was sequenced for a study of blood T cell repertoires in COVID-19 (dated by TCRdb to about 2020). About the investigation overall: Samples covering the acute and convalescent phases of COVID-19 were provided by collaborators in the United States, Italy and Spain. The samples were drawn from two sources: the first 160 participants of the ongoing ImmuneRACE study, and over 950 subjects contributed by 6 global collaborators. The prospective study material was composed of cDNA or gDNA derived from T cells, B-cell-depleted T cells, or PBMCs. A de-identified subject ID, COVID-19 status, age in years and sex were almost always included in the sample metadata. Deeply sampled blood TCRbeta repertoires from subjects exposed to, actively infected with, or recovered from COVID-19 were included in the dataset. Where HLA class I and class II types were available, the types were taken from metadata supplied by the sample provider, not from assay-based typing. A freely available public database, intended as a resource for researchers studying the immune response to SARS-CoV-2, is where the repertoires were released. General findings and caveats noted by the study authors: The amount of clinical and demographic metadata varied by source and participant and was provided uncurated.

The germline V gene (reference sequence) sets CDR1 to GTSNPN and CDR2 to SVGIG. The V end gives up 4 bases and the J end 8 bases, leaving 7 bases in the junction not matched to a gene. The CDR3 measures 13 amino acids from cysteine to phenylalanine. This entry keeps only the CDR3 DNA: 39 bases, framed from base 1. A remark on this clone: This receptor's antigen is unknown. Per-base quality was not reported, and no clone a single base away is much larger than it.

TCRbeta CDR3 regions were amplified from genomic DNA using the immunoSEQ Assay, a bias-controlled multiplex PCR. The authors processed their data as follows. The number of nucleated cells in each sample was estimated by amplification of reference gene primers within the assay. To quantify the absolute abundance of each unique TCRbeta CDR3 rearrangement, sequence reads were collapsed and filtered. For each sample, productive Simpson clonality was calculated by taking the square root of Simpson's diversity index across productive rearrangements. This is the immuneACCESS table as TCRdb keeps it, with only in-frame sequences that have V and J called. A part of the clones is gone; compared with another copy, unresolved V genes explain less than half, and the rest is unexplained. V and J calls and clone size come straight from that table; D and trimming were deduced from the DNA. A total of about 170,000 clones appear in this sample, approximately 83% of them only once. The ten biggest clones cover roughly 1.9% of the sample.

Collaborating institutions collected whole blood in K2EDTA tubes following their own protocols. For TCRbeta analysis, collaborator samples were shipped as frozen whole blood, as isolated PBMCs, or as DNA extracted from either sample type. In this chain, TRBV30 is recombined with TRBJ2-1; 8 nucleotides in the junction match TRBD2. The sequence came from a woman aged 80 or over with acute or convalescent COVID-19. The sequencing sample was made of peripheral blood. Here is the DNA: TGTGCCTGGAAGGAGCGGGGGAGGGATGAGCAGTTCTTC. Its translation is CAWKERGRDEQFF.